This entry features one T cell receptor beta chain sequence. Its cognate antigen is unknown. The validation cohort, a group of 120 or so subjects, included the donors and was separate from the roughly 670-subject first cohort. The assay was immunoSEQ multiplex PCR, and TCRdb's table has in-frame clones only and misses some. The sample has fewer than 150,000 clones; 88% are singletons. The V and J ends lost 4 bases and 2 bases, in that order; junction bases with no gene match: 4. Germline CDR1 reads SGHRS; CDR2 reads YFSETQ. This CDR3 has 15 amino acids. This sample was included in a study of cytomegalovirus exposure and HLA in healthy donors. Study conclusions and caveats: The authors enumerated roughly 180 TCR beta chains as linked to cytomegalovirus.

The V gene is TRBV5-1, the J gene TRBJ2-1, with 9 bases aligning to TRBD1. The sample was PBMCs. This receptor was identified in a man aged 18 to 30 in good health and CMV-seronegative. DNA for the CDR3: TGCGCCAGCAGCCCGGGACAGGGAACCTACAATGAGCAGTTCTTC. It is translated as CASSPGQGTYNEQFF.